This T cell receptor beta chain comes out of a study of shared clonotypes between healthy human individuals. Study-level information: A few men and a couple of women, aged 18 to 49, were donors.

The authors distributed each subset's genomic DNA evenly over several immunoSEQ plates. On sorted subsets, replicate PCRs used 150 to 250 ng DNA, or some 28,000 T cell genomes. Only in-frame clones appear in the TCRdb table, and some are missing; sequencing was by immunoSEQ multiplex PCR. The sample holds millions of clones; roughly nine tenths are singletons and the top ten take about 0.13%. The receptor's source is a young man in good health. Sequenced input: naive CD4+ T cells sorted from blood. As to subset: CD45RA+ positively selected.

CDR3 sequence (DNA): TGTGCCAGCAGTTACAAATGGGAAGCTGGAAACACCATATATTTT. It encodes CASSYKWEAGNTIYF. The chain combines TRBV6-5 with TRBJ1-3; D remains unclear. Per the germline V gene, CDR1 is MNHEY and CDR2 is SVGAGI. The CDR3 has 15 amino acids. V was cut by 2 bases and J by 2 bases, with 10 bases left in between.